This T cell receptor beta chain appears in the sequencing data of a study of cytomegalovirus exposure and HLA in healthy donors. Study-wide context: Researchers previously reported finding 90 million to 120 million unique TCR beta sequences from 170 million or so T cells.

A multiplex PCR was run with 60 Vbeta primers and 13 Jbeta primers. Using immunoSEQ multiplex PCR, the repertoire was profiled, and TCRdb retains in-frame clones only, with some absent. The sample holds fewer than 250,000 clones; about 83% are singletons and the top ten take 9.5% to 13%. Turning to this clone: The antigen is not known.

Per germline, CDR1 SGDLS and CDR2 YYNGEE. CDR3 length: 15 residues. V lost 3 bases and J 5 bases, leaving 16 bases between the germline ends. Findings of the study overall: For most subjects, TCR beta sequences were reported to predict HLA-A and HLA-B alleles with accuracy. Rarity held for most TCR sequences, but there were some public TCRs that occurred in many donors. Later analysis placed DRB1 highest and HLA-C lowest in TCR association rates, which differed by HLA locus.

Sequenced input: PBMCs. The chain has TRBV9 and TRBJ2-3; possibly TRBD1 for D (6 bases). The receptor's source is a woman between 50 and 59 years old in good health and CMV-seropositive. CDR3 nucleotides: TGTGCCAGCAGCGCCTTCGGACAGTTGGAAGATACGCAGTATTTT. It specifies CASSAFGQLEDTQYF.